This note documents a single T cell receptor beta chain sequence. Using immunoSEQ multiplex PCR, the repertoire was profiled, and TCRdb retains in-frame clones only, with some absent. The sample shows about 94,000 clones, approximately 82% of them seen only once. The record originates from a study of Ad26.COV2.S vaccination and SARS-CoV-2 variants. Germline V gives CDR1 MNHEY, CDR2 SVGEGT. Deletions cut 0 bases from V and 6 bases from J, with 12 bases between. The CDR3 is 15 residues long. This clonotype was obtained from a human donor who had recovered from COVID-19. Specimen: peripheral blood, collected after recovery from COVID-19. The chain recombines TRBV6-2 or TRBV6-3 with TRBJ2-1; possible D gene TRBD2, 5 bases. This chain's CDR3 is CASSYSSLAANEQFF. CDR3 DNA sequence: TGTGCCAGCAGTTACTCGAGTCTAGCAGCCAATGAGCAGTTCTTC.